The 21 T cell receptor beta chains reported below all come from one sample, sequenced in a study of human T cells and chemical hapten exposure. Time point indicated: pre-sensitization, week 0. The sample's treatment: therapeutic diphenylcyclopropenone sensitization with weekly scalp DPC. From the RACE reads, TCRdb called clonotypes with MiXCR, one entry per CDR3 protein. The sample has around 380,000 distinct CDR3 sequences; over 5% are singletons. Sequenced material: whole blood, taken in connection with sensitization to the hapten diphenylcyclopropenone (DPC). All receptors come from a young woman with alopecia areata. Some clones in this sample may be carry-over from other donors' samples.

In its sample, this clonotype was seen many times. This chain connects TRBV27 to TRBJ2-3, with 10 positions matching TRBD1. Per germline, CDR1 MNHEY and CDR2 SMNVEV (reference sequence). This CDR3 contains 20 residues. With 4 bases clipped from V and 3 bases from J, the junction kept 19 bases outside the gene matches. The CDR3 region is CASSSYPPRPGQGLTDTQYF. The CDR3 nucleotides are TGTGCCAGCAGTTCTTATCCCCCTCGACCGGGACAGGGGTTGACAGATACGCAGTATTTT.

There are many counts of this clonotype. The rearrangement links TRBV7-2 to TRBJ2-3, with 12 bases aligning to TRBD2. V shed 4 bases, J shed 0 bases, and the junction held 5 bases outside the gene matches. The CDR3 is 17 residues long. Germline V gene sequence: CDR1 SGHTA, CDR2 FQGNSA. This CDR3 reads CASSSGLAGSSTDTQYF. The CDR3 nucleotides are TGTGCCAGCAGCTCCGGACTAGCGGGGAGTAGCACAGATACGCAGTATTTT.

V gene TRBV10-3 combines with J gene TRBJ1-2; 7 bases agree with TRBD1. The germline V gene has CDR1 ENHRY and CDR2 SYGVKD. With V trimmed by 3 bases and J by 3 bases, 13 bases remained unmatched. This CDR3 is 17 amino acids long. CDR3 amino acids: CAISDPTWTGIHYGYTF. The CDR3 nucleotides read TGTGCCATCAGTGACCCCACCTGGACAGGAATACACTATGGCTACACCTTC.

The chain has TRBV7-2 and TRBJ2-3; D gene ambiguous. V lost 3 bases to trimming and J lost 0 bases, with 10 bases between them. Germline CDR1 reads SGHTA; CDR2 reads FQGNSA. The CDR3 covers 15 residues. The CDR3: CASSFLSLSTDTQYF. The CDR3 nucleotides read TGTGCCAGCAGCTTCCTTTCTTTGAGCACAGATACGCAGTATTTT.

This chain uses TRBV7-2 with TRBJ2-3, with a tentative D call TRBD2 (5 bases). Germline V gives CDR1 SGHTA, CDR2 FQGNSA. The CDR3 length is 14 residues. V dropped 3 bases and J dropped 2 bases, with 9 bases sitting between them. The chain's CDR3 is CASSFSSNTDTQYF. In DNA, the CDR3 is TGTGCCAGCAGCTTCTCTAGCAACACAGATACGCAGTATTTT.

This clonotype came up a few times. The chain combines TRBV9 with TRBJ1-2; tentatively, D is TRBD1 (6 bases). Germline-derived CDR1 and CDR2 are SGDLS and YYNGEE. This CDR3 contains 17 residues. Trimming pared 0 bases from V and 2 bases from J, leaving 17 bases between. The CDR3 sequence is CASSVALRRGRNYGYTF. In DNA form, the CDR3 reads TGTGCCAGCAGCGTAGCCCTACGCAGGGGCAGGAACTATGGCTACACCTTC.

The table lists this clonotype with many counts. The chain combines TRBV7-2 with TRBJ1-5, with a tentative D call TRBD1 (6 bases). This CDR3 region has 16 residues. The V gene lost 1 base and the J gene lost 6 bases, with 16 bases spanning the gap. Germline V lookup: CDR1 SGHTA, CDR2 FQGNSA. CDR3 region: CASSLVGGGAGQPQHF. The CDR3 DNA reads TGTGCCAGCAGCTTAGTCGGCGGGGGCGCAGGTCAGCCCCAGCATTTT.

This clonotype was detected ten times or more. The V gene is TRBV21-1, the J gene TRBJ2-5; TRBD1 was called by the table and not checked on the DNA. TRBV21-1 constitutes a pseudogene. The CDR3 is 16 amino acids. CDR3 residues: CASSTNNRDLQETQYF. CDR3 coding DNA: TGTGCCAGCAGCACTAACAACCGGGACCTACAAGAGACCCAGTACTTC.

V and J are TRBV9 and TRBJ1-5; the D is unclear. CDR1 and CDR2 from the germline V gene are SGDLS and YYNGEE. V was trimmed by 0 bases and J by 5 bases, leaving 12 bases between them. The CDR3 has 15 amino acids. The CDR3 reads CASSVDGEPHQPQHF. CDR3 nucleotides: TGTGCCAGCAGCGTAGATGGGGAACCCCATCAGCCCCAGCATTTT.

This clonotype was seen many times. This chain links TRBV10-3 with TRBJ2-3; D might be TRBD2 (7 bases). This CDR3 has 17 residues. V shed 6 bases and J shed 6 bases, with 25 bases lying between them. CDR1 is ENHRY, CDR2 SYGVKD, per germline. The CDR3: CAISELGASGVLDTQYF. In DNA, the CDR3 is TGTGCCATCAGCGAATTGGGGGCCAGCGGGGTTCTCGATACGCAGTATTTT.

In its sample, this clonotype was seen many times. J is TRBJ2-1 and V is TRBV4-3; no clear D gene. Trimming shortened V by 0 bases and J by 10 bases, and 7 bases separated the two germline ends. The CDR3 is 12 residues long. The germline V gene encodes CDR1 LGHNA and CDR2 YSLEER. CDR3 DNA: TGCGCCAGCAGCCAAGATACGAGGGAGCAGTTCTTC. Translated: CASSQDTREQFF.

The V call is TRBV7-2, the J call TRBJ2-7; D is uncertain. V gave up 5 bases and J gave up 5 bases, with 16 bases separating them. The length of the CDR3 is 14 residues. The V gene's germline CDR1 is SGHTA and CDR2 FQGNSA. The CDR3 DNA reads TGTGCCAGCAGCACCCAGTTGGGTGTCCACGAGCAGTACTTC. It is translated as CASSTQLGVHEQYF.

In its sample, this clonotype was seen many times. This chain links TRBV29-1 with TRBJ2-3, with D maybe TRBD1 (6 bases). V gave up 4 bases and J gave up 2 bases, with 13 bases separating them. Germline-derived CDR1 and CDR2 are SQVTM and ANQGSEA. CDR3 size: 14 residues. CDR3 coding DNA: TGCAGCGTTGCGGGACACGGAGACACAGATACGCAGTATTTT. Amino acids: CSVAGHGDTDTQYF.

The chain has TRBV18 and TRBJ2-3; D may be TRBD1 (5 bases). The CDR3 covers 14 residues. The germline gives CDR1 KGHSH, CDR2 LQKENI. The V and J ends lost 6 bases and 5 bases respectively, with 15 bases between them. The CDR3 DNA reads TGTGCCAGCTCCTTGCAGGGTGAAGGAGATACGCAGTATTTT. It specifies CASSLQGEGDTQYF.

There are a few counts of this clonotype. The chain employs TRBV5-5 and TRBJ1-3; D perhaps matches TRBD1 (6 bases). Germline V gene lookup returns CDR1 SGHKS and CDR2 YYEKEE (reference sequence). There are 18 residues in the CDR3. V was pared by 3 bases and J by 4 bases, with 23 bases between. CDR3 protein: CASSSQGTGGGLGNTIYF. Here the CDR3 DNA reads TGTGCCAGCAGCTCACAGGGCACCGGAGGAGGGCTCGGAAACACCATATATTTT.

The chain uses TRBV6-2 or TRBV6-3 and TRBJ1-2; D is unresolved. The CDR3 has 14 amino acids. V was trimmed by 2 bases and J by 8 bases, leaving 15 bases between them. The germline CDR1 and CDR2 sequences are MNHEY and SVGEGT. CDR3 DNA sequence: TGTGCCAGCAGTTACGAGGGAACACGGTGGGGCTACACCTTC. As protein: CASSYEGTRWGYTF.

This clonotype was picked up many times. V usage is TRBV29-1 and J usage is TRBJ2-2; D may be TRBD2 (5 bases). Trimming took off 4 bases at V and 0 bases at J, with 9 bases between the two ends. This CDR3 has 14 amino acids. Germline V lookup: CDR1 SQVTM, CDR2 ANQGSEA. CDR3 in amino acids: CSVGQDSNTGELFF. Here the CDR3 DNA reads TGCAGCGTTGGTCAGGACTCGAACACCGGGGAGCTGTTTTTT.

The rearrangement uses TRBV6-5 and TRBJ1-6; perhaps TRBD1 as D (5 bases). This CDR3 comprises 14 residues. Between the trimmed V and J ends, which lost 6 bases and 10 bases, there was a span of 16 bases. Germline V lookup: CDR1 MNHEY, CDR2 SVGAGI. CDR3 amino acids: CASRTQTGLSPLHF. The CDR3 coding sequence is TGTGCCAGCAGAACACAAACGGGGCTATCACCCCTCCACTTT.

The table lists this clonotype with a few counts. The chain couples TRBV6-5 to TRBJ2-4; 8 nucleotides align to TRBD1. In germline, CDR1 is MNHEY, CDR2 SVGAGI. This CDR3 spans 16 amino acids. J gave up 5 bases and V 6 bases, and 12 bases lay outside the gene matches. CDR3 sequence (DNA): TGTGCCAGCAGCAGGGGGCAGGGTCCCCCCGAAAACATTCAGTACTTC. This codes for CASSRGQGPPENIQYF.

This clonotype has just a few counts. The J gene is TRBJ2-7, the V gene TRBV10-3, with D possibly being TRBD1 or TRBD2 (5 bases each). Trimming shortened V by 8 bases and J by 6 bases, and 14 bases separated the two germline ends. The CDR3 is 12 residues long. CDR1 is ENHRY, CDR2 SYGVKD, per germline. CDR3 bases: TGTGCCATCGGGGACGGCGGGTCCGAGCAGTACTTC. Protein product: CAIGDGGSEQYF.

This CDR3 is CASSSAQGTHGYTF. CDR3 DNA: TGTGCCAGCAGTTCCGCGCAGGGTACCCATGGCTACACCTTC. This chain joins TRBV28 and TRBJ1-2, with TRBD1 as a possible D gene (5 bases). The CDR3 is 14 residues long. The V gene's germline CDR1 is MDHEN and CDR2 SYDVKM. V was cut by 4 bases and J by 6 bases, with 15 bases left in between.